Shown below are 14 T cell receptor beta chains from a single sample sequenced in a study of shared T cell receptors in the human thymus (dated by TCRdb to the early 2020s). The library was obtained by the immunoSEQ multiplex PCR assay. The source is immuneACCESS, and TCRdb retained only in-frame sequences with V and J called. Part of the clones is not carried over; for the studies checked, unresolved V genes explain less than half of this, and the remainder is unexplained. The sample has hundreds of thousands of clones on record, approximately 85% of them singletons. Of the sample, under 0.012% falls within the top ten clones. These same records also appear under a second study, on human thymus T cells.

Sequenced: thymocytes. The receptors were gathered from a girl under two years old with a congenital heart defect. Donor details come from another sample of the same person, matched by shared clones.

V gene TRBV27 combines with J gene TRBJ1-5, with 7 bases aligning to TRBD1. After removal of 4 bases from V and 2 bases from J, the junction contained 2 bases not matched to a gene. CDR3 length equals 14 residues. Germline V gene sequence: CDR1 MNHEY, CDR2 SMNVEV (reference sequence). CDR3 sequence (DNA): TGTGCCAGCAGTTCCGGGACAGGCAATCAGCCCCAGCATTTT. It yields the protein CASSSGTGNQPQHF.

Here the CDR3 reads CASSQKTGSGTVHSGGSHNEQFF. CDR3 DNA sequence: TGTGCCAGCAGCCAAAAGACAGGGTCCGGGACAGTCCATAGCGGGGGGTCTCACAATGAGCAGTTCTTC. The V gene is TRBV14, the J gene TRBJ2-1; 10 nucleotides match TRBD2. The trim removed 2 bases at V and 5 bases at J, leaving 27 bases unmatched. This CDR3 has 23 residues. Looked up from germline, CDR1 is SGHDN and CDR2 is FVKESK.

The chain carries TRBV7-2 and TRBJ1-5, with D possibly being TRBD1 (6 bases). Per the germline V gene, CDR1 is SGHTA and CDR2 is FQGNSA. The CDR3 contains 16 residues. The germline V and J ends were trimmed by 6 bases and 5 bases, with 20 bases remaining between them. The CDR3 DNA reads TGTGCCAGCAGTTACAGGGATACCAACCCGGATCAGCCCCAGCATTTT. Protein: CASSYRDTNPDQPQHF.

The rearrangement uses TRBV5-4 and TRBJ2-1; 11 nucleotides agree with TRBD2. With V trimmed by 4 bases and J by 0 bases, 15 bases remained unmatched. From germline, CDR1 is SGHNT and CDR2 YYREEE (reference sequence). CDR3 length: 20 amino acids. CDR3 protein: CASSLVTGTSGPSSYNEQFF. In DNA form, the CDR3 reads TGTGCCAGCAGCCTAGTAACCGGGACTAGCGGTCCCAGCTCCTACAATGAGCAGTTCTTC.

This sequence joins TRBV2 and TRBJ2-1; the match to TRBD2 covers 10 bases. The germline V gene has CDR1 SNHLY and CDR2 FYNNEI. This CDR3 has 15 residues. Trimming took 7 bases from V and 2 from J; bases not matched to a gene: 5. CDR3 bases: TGTGCCAGCAATTTAGCGGGGGGACCCTACAATGAGCAGTTCTTC. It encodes CASNLAGGPYNEQFF.

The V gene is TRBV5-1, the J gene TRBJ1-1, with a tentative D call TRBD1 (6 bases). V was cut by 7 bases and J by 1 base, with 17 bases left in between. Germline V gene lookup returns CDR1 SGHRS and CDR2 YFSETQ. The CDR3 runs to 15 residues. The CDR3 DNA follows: TGCGCCAGCTGGGGAGAGGGGGAACGGAACACTGAAGCTTTCTTT. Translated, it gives CASWGEGERNTEAFF.

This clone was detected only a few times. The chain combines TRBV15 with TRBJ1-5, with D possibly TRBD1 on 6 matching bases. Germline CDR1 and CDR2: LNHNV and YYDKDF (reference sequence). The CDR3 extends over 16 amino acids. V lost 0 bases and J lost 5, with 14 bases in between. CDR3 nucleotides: TGTGCCACCAGCAGAGAACCCCAGGGGACATATCAGCCCCAGCATTTT. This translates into CATSREPQGTYQPQHF.

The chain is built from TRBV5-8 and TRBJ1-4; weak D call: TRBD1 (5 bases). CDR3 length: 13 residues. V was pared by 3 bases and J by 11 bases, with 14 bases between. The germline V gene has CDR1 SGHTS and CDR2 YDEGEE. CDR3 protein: CASSSVSEGKLFF. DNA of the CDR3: TGTGCCAGCAGCTCCGTTTCGGAGGGGAAACTGTTTTTT. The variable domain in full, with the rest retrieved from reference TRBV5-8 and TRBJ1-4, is EAGVTQSPTHLIKTRGQQATLRCSPISGHTSVYWYQQALGLGLQFLLWYDEGEERNRGNFPPRFSGRQFPNYSSELNVNALELEDSALYLCASSSVSEGKLFFGSGTQLSVL.

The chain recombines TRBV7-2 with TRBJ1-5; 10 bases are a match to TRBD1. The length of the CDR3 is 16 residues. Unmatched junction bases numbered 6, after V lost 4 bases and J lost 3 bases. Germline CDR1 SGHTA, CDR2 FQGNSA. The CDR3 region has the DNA TGTGCCAGCAGCTCCCGGGACAGGGGTTCCAATCAGCCCCAGCATTTT. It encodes CASSSRDRGSNQPQHF.

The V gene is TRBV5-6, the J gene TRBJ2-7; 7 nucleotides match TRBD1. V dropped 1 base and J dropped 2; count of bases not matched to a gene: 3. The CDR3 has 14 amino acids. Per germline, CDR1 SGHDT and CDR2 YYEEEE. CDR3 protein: CASSLRGHAYEQYF. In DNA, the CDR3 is TGTGCCAGCAGCTTGAGGGGGCACGCCTACGAGCAGTACTTC.

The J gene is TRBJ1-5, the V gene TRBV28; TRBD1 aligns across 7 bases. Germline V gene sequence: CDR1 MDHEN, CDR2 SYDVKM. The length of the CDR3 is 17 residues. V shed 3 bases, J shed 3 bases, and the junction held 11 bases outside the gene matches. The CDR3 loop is CASSFIRGTAPNQPQHF. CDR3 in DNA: TGTGCCAGCAGTTTTATAAGGGGGACAGCTCCCAATCAGCCCCAGCATTTT.

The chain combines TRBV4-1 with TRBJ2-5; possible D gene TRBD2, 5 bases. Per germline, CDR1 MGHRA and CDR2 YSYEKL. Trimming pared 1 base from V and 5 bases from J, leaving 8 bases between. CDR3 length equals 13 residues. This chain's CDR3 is CASSQGLMETQYF. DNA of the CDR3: TGCGCCAGCAGCCAAGGACTAATGGAGACCCAGTACTTC.

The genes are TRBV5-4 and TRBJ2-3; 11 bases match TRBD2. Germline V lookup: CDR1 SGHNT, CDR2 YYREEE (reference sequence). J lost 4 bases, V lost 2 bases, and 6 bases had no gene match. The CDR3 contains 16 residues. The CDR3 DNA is TGTGCCAGCAGCTTTGGTAGCGGGGGGGCCCCAGATACGCAGTATTTT. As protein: CASSFGSGGAPDTQYF.

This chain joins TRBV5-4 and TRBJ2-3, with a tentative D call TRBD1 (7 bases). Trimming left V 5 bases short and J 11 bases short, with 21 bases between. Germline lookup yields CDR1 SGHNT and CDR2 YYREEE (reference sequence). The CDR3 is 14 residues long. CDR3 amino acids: CASRNLHPQGGQYF. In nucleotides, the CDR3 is TGTGCCAGCAGGAACCTACACCCTCAGGGGGGGCAGTATTTT.